These 32 T cell receptor beta chains were sequenced from one sample in a study of T cells in Graves' hyperthyroidism and ophthalmopathy. There were TCR beta CDR3 regions amplified from RNA transcripts. The study used the HTBI primer set for a first-round RT-PCR of the TCR CDR3. TCRdb reanalysed the multiplex PCR reads using MiXCR and keeps one entry per CDR3 protein. Of approximately 510,000 distinct CDR3 sequences in the sample, around 43% were seen once. Material for sequencing was peripheral blood or thyroid tissue (not recorded which). The origin of the receptors is an adult woman with Graves' disease, either hyperthyroidism or ophthalmopathy (not recorded which).

In its sample, this clonotype was seen a few times. It is unclear where the CDR3 begins or ends on the DNA, so no DNA is shown, and the CDR3 is as TCRdb lists it. The chain has TRBV19 and TRBJ2-2; the table's TRBD2 call for D was not verified on the DNA. In germline, CDR1 is LNHDA, CDR2 SQIVND (reference sequence). The CDR3 spans 13 residues, counting both ends. The CDR3 reads CASRRTSPGSCFF.

The rearrangement uses TRBV10-3 and TRBJ1-2; the D gene is possibly TRBD1 (6 bases). V lost 0 bases and J lost 3, with 8 bases in between. Germline CDR1 reads ENHRY; CDR2 reads SYGVKD. The CDR3 runs 14 residues. The CDR3 region has the DNA TGTGCCATCAGTGAGTCTTCAGGGGACTATGGCTACACCTTC. Translating it yields CAISESSGDYGYTF.

This clonotype was observed a single time. The chain joins TRBV2 to TRBJ2-7, with D unclear. The DNA end lines up better with TRBJ2-1; the J call may be wrong. Germline values: CDR1 SNHLY, CDR2 FYNNEI. The CDR3 spans 14 residues. As DNA, the CDR3 is TGTGCCAGCAGTAGAAGGGTTAGCCAGTATGAGCAGTTCTTC. Its translation is CASSRRVSQYEQFF.

The chain carries TRBV7-2 and TRBJ1-1; 10 nucleotides match TRBD1. The V segment lost 7 bases and the J segment 10 bases; nucleotides outside the gene matches: 12. Germline loops: CDR1 SGHTA, CDR2 FQGNSA. This CDR3 is 14 amino acids long. In nucleotides, the CDR3 is TGTGCCAGCACCGCCCCGGAGGACAGGGGGAGAGCTTTCTTT. Its translation is CASTAPEDRGRAFF.

The sample holds one count of this clonotype. The rearrangement uses TRBV19 and TRBJ2-7; 10 bases are shared with TRBD2. There are 14 residues in the CDR3. V lost 3 bases to trimming and J lost 5 bases; unmatched junction nucleotides: 4. Germline V lookup: CDR1 LNHDA, CDR2 SQIVND (reference sequence). Here the CDR3 DNA reads TGTGCCAGTAGTATTTCCCTAGCGGGAGACGAGCAGTACTTC. Amino acid sequence: CASSISLAGDEQYF.

This sequence joins TRBV19 and TRBJ1-1; unclear D gene. The V gene lost 3 bases and the J gene lost 1 base, with 12 bases spanning the gap. The CDR3 is 15 amino acids. CDR1 and CDR2 (germline): LNHDA, SQIVND (reference sequence). The CDR3 region has the DNA TGTGCCAGTAGTATTCTCGGGCAGGCGAACACTGAAGCTTTCTTT. This sequence encodes CASSILGQANTEAFF.

This clonotype occurred a few times. The chain uses TRBV5-6 and TRBJ2-5; TRBD2 agrees at 8 bases. Germline loops: CDR1 SGHDT, CDR2 YYEEEE. The CDR3 consists of 18 residues. V was clipped by 4 bases and J by 1 base; unmatched bases: 15. CDR3 loop: CASSALSAGGPSQETQYF. The CDR3 DNA is TGTGCCAGCAGCGCCCTGTCGGCGGGAGGTCCAAGCCAAGAGACCCAGTACTTC.

The rearrangement links TRBV14 to TRBJ1-1; D gene uncertain. Trimming cost V 3 bases and J 6 bases, with 5 bases left between them. This CDR3 is built from 11 residues. Germline-derived CDR1 and CDR2 are SGHDN and FVKESK. DNA of the CDR3: TGTGCCAGCAGCCACACCTCTGAAGCTTTCTTT. Protein product: CASSHTSEAFF. Drawing the rest from reference TRBV14 and TRBJ1-1, the complete variable domain is EAGVTQFPSHSVIEKGQTVTLRCDPISGHDNLYWYRRVMGKEIKFLLHFVKESKQDESGMPNNRFLAERTGGTYSTLKVQPAELEDSGVYFCASSHTSEAFFGQGTRLTVV.

The chain links TRBV6-5 to TRBJ2-7; D remains unclear. Trimming stripped 7 bases from V and 0 bases from J, with 19 bases between. This CDR3 has 16 residues. CDR1 MNHEY and CDR2 SVGAGI come from the germline V gene. The CDR3 DNA reads as TGTGCCAGCACCCCAGGACGAGCGACATACTCCTACGAGCAGTACTTC. This sequence encodes CASTPGRATYSYEQYF.

CDR3 nucleotide sequence: TGTGCCAGCAGCCCCCCCGACTATGGCTACACCTTC. The encoded protein is CASSPPDYGYTF. V and J are TRBV9 and TRBJ1-2; no reliable D call. Deletions cut 4 bases from V and 3 bases from J, with 7 bases between. The CDR3 covers 12 residues. Germline CDR1 reads SGDLS; CDR2 reads YYNGEE.

This clonotype was seen a single time. The V call is TRBV12-3 or TRBV12-4, the J call TRBJ1-1; D gene uncertain. The ends were cut back, 8 bases at V and 0 bases at J, with 7 bases in the middle. The CDR3 covers 12 residues. CDR3 residues: CASGTLNTEAFF. Here the CDR3 DNA reads TGTGCCAGCGGCACCTTGAACACTGAAGCTTTCTTT.

This clonotype was recorded at least ten times. The chain joins TRBV5-5 to TRBJ2-5; 14 bases are shared with TRBD2. Germline V gene sequence: CDR1 SGHKS, CDR2 YYEKEE (reference sequence). The V and J ends lost 4 bases and 9 bases, in that order; junction bases with no gene match: 5. This CDR3 region has 14 residues. This CDR3 is CASSPGLAGGAQYF. The CDR3 bases are TGTGCCAGCAGCCCCGGACTAGCGGGAGGTGCCCAGTACTTC.

The CDR3 nucleotides read TGTGCCAGCGTTGACGCCCAGGCTACCGGGGAGCTGTTTTTT. This encodes CASVDAQATGELFF. This chain uses TRBV2 with TRBJ2-2, with D unclear. Germline V gene sequence: CDR1 SNHLY, CDR2 FYNNEI. The ends were cut back, 8 bases at V and 5 bases at J, with 15 bases in the middle. The CDR3 runs to 14 residues.

The chain has TRBV10-3 and TRBJ1-2, with D perhaps matching TRBD1 (5 bases). The V end was cut by 3 bases, the J end by 3 bases, with 11 bases between. This CDR3 spans 14 amino acids. Per the germline V gene, CDR1 is ENHRY and CDR2 is SYGVKD. The CDR3 spells CAISDGAADYGYTF. In DNA form, the CDR3 reads TGTGCCATCAGTGACGGGGCCGCGGACTATGGCTACACCTTC.

This clonotype was detected ten times or more. V is TRBV10-3 and J is TRBJ1-1, with TRBD1 matching 10 bases. Trimming took 11 bases from V and 3 from J; bases not matched to a gene: 15. Germline CDR1 and CDR2: ENHRY and SYGVKD. The length of the CDR3 is 16 residues. The DNA of the CDR3 is TGTGCCGCAACAGGGGAGACAGGGGGCAGCGACACTGAAGCTTTCTTT. Amino acid sequence: CAATGETGGSDTEAFF.

The V and J genes are TRBV6-6 and TRBJ1-3, with D unresolved. The CDR3 extends over 15 amino acids. Germline values: CDR1 MNHNY, CDR2 SVGAGI (reference sequence). Trimming took 5 bases from V and 0 from J, leaving 11 bases between them. CDR3 loop: CASSPGPVSGNTIYF. For the CDR3, the DNA is TGTGCCAGCAGTCCTGGACCGGTCTCTGGAAACACCATATATTTT.

The chain links TRBV20-1 to TRBJ1-6; 8 bases are a match to TRBD1. CDR1 DFQATT and CDR2 SNEGSKA come from the germline V gene (reference sequence). CDR3 length: 16 amino acids. Unmatched junction bases numbered 2, after V lost 1 base and J lost 0 bases. The CDR3 loop reads CSARGQGSSYNSPLHF. CDR3 DNA sequence: TGCAGTGCTAGAGGACAGGGGAGCTCCTATAATTCACCCCTCCACTTT.

This clonotype turned up a few times. This rearrangement joins TRBV19 to TRBJ1-1; D is unclear. Trimming took 3 bases from V and 5 from J, leaving 7 bases between them. The CDR3 consists of 12 residues. Germline V gene sequence: CDR1 LNHDA, CDR2 SQIVND (reference sequence). The CDR3: CASSIGWTEAFF. CDR3 bases: TGTGCCAGTAGTATCGGGTGGACTGAAGCTTTCTTT.

CDR3: CATSDRGEQYF. The DNA of the CDR3 is TGTGCCACCAGTGATCGGGGCGAGCAGTACTTC. This chain links TRBV7-6 with TRBJ2-7, with D maybe TRBD2 (5 bases). V lost 10 bases to trimming and J lost 6 bases, with 13 bases between them. This CDR3 region has 11 residues. Germline values: CDR1 SGHVS, CDR2 FNYEAQ.

For this clonotype: One base away lies a much larger clone, so this may be a sequencing read error. J is TRBJ2-2 and V is TRBV5-1; possibly TRBD2 for D (6 bases). Germline lookup yields CDR1 SGHRS and CDR2 YFSETQ. The CDR3 runs 16 residues. Here the CDR3 DNA reads TGCGCCAGCAGCTTGAGGGGCGGGGCGAACACCAGGGAGCTGTTTTTT. This translates into CASSLRGGANTRELFF.

The chain has TRBV25-1 and TRBJ1-2; 7 bases match TRBD1. This CDR3 has 12 amino acids. J gave up 10 bases and V 6 bases, and 8 bases lay outside the gene matches. From germline, CDR1 is MGHDK and CDR2 SYGVNS. CDR3 DNA sequence: TGTGCCAGCAGCTTAAGGGGGCAGCCCTACACCTTC. This codes for CASSLRGQPYTF.

The V call is TRBV7-9, the J call TRBJ2-5, with D possibly being TRBD2 (6 bases). Germline CDR1 reads SEHNR; CDR2 reads FQNEAQ (reference sequence). V gave up 5 bases and J gave up 5 bases, with 15 bases separating them. The CDR3 covers 14 residues. CDR3 bases: TGTGCCAGCAGCCCACGGCGGGGAGAGGAGACCCAGTACTTC. Protein product: CASSPRRGEETQYF.

This clonotype was recorded many times. The V and J genes are TRBV19 and TRBJ1-1, with D tentatively TRBD1 (5 bases). The CDR3 consists of 13 residues. Germline-derived CDR1 and CDR2 are LNHDA and SQIVND (reference sequence). V dropped 9 bases and J dropped 0 bases, with 11 bases sitting between them. CDR3 sequence: CASVRQMNTEAFF. CDR3 in DNA: TGTGCCAGCGTCCGACAGATGAACACTGAAGCTTTCTTT.

This clonotype came up once. This chain links TRBV5-7 with TRBJ1-5, with D possibly matching TRBD1 (6 bases). TRBV5-7 is an open reading frame whose function is uncertain. The CDR3 is 16 residues long. The germline V and J ends were trimmed by 1 base and 6 bases, with 17 bases remaining between them. Here the CDR3 reads CASSLLAGGFSQPQHF. In nucleotides, the CDR3 is TGTGCCAGCAGCTTGCTGGCGGGGGGCTTTAGTCAGCCCCAGCATTTT.

V gene TRBV19 combines with J gene TRBJ1-1; possibly TRBD1 for D (6 bases). With 1 base removed from V and 5 bases from J, the gap between germline ends came to 14 bases. Germline CDR1 and CDR2: LNHDA and SQIVND (reference sequence). This CDR3 comprises 15 residues. CDR3 amino acids: CASSIGPQGHTEAFF. In DNA, the CDR3 is TGTGCCAGTAGTATAGGTCCCCAGGGACATACTGAAGCTTTCTTT.

This clonotype was seen many times. CDR3 protein: CASSVVAGGTGELFF. The CDR3 DNA is TGTGCCAGCAGTGTGGTAGCGGGAGGAACCGGGGAGCTGTTTTTT. This chain joins TRBV25-1 and TRBJ2-2; 10 bases match TRBD2. Looked up from germline, CDR1 is MGHDK and CDR2 is SYGVNS. This CDR3 is 15 amino acids long. J lost 5 bases, V lost 4 bases, and 4 bases had no gene match.

In nucleotides, the CDR3 is TGTGCCAGCAGTTACTCGTGGACAGGGAGCACCTATGGCTACACCTTC. As protein: CASSYSWTGSTYGYTF. The V and J genes are TRBV6-6 and TRBJ1-2; 8 positions match TRBD1. CDR3 length equals 16 residues. Germline CDR1 is MNHNY and CDR2 is SVGAGI (reference sequence). With 0 bases clipped from V and 4 bases from J, the junction kept 7 bases outside the gene matches.

This clonotype was seen many times. This chain's CDR3 is CSVEDPAGGEYEQYF. CDR3 nucleotide sequence: TGCAGCGTTGAAGATCCGGCAGGGGGGGAGTACGAGCAGTACTTC. The rearrangement joins TRBV29-1 to TRBJ2-7, with D perhaps matching TRBD1 or TRBD2 (7 bases each). In germline, CDR1 is SQVTM, CDR2 ANQGSEA. V lost 0 bases to trimming and J lost 4 bases, with 16 bases between them. The CDR3 extends over 15 amino acids.

This clonotype was recorded at least ten times. The chain uses TRBV7-8 and TRBJ1-5; D ambiguous. Trimming left V 1 base short and J 2 bases short, with 15 bases between. Per the germline V gene, CDR1 is SGHVS and CDR2 is FQNEAQ. The CDR3 has 17 amino acids. This chain's CDR3 is CASSLGLGQLGNQPQHF. Written as DNA, the CDR3 is TGTGCCAGCAGCTTAGGGCTAGGGCAGTTGGGCAATCAGCCCCAGCATTTT.

The chain carries TRBV7-9 and TRBJ1-1; D gene ambiguous. There are 15 residues in the CDR3. Germline lookup yields CDR1 SEHNR and CDR2 FQNEAQ (reference sequence). The V and J ends lost 5 bases and 0 bases respectively, with 13 bases between them. The CDR3 nucleotides read TGTGCCAGCAGCGTTGAAGTAAATATGAACACTGAAGCTTTCTTT. It translates to CASSVEVNMNTEAFF.

V usage is TRBV2 and J usage is TRBJ2-2, with a weak D call TRBD2 (6 bases). Germline V lookup: CDR1 SNHLY, CDR2 FYNNEI. The CDR3 covers 15 residues. Trimming took 2 bases from V and 0 from J, leaving 7 bases between them. This chain's CDR3 is CASSELAANTGELFF. CDR3 coding DNA: TGTGCCAGCAGTGAATTAGCGGCGAACACCGGGGAGCTGTTTTTT.

This clonotype was found a few times. V gene TRBV24-1 combines with J gene TRBJ2-7; D remains unclear. Between the trimmed V and J ends, which lost 3 bases and 0 bases, there was a span of 5 bases. The CDR3 covers 13 residues. Germline assignment: CDR1 KGHDR and CDR2 SFDVKD. This chain's CDR3 is CATSDDTSYEQYF. The DNA of the CDR3 is TGTGCCACCAGTGATGACACCTCCTACGAGCAGTACTTC.